These 30 T cell receptor beta chains share one sample of origin, sequenced in a study of early T cells in non-severe SARS-CoV-2 infection. TCRdb redid the calling of the 5' RACE reads with MiXCR, one entry per CDR3 protein. The repertoire holds 55,000 to 85,000 distinct CDR3 sequences, around 10% seen once, with approximately 5% in the top ten. The sequenced material came from whole blood. All receptors come from an adult who was a healthcare worker with PCR-confirmed SARS-CoV-2 infection or an uninfected control (not recorded which).

This clonotype has only a few counts. CDR3 residues: CASGTRAEETQYF. The DNA for the CDR3 is TGTGCCAGCGGGACTAGGGCAGAAGAGACCCAGTACTTC. The chain uses TRBV18 and TRBJ2-5; 8 bases are a match to TRBD2. The CDR3 consists of 13 residues. Trimming cost V 8 bases and J 3 bases; bases outside gene matches: 5. Germline V gene sequence: CDR1 KGHSH, CDR2 LQKENI. The entire variable domain, with the rest obtained from reference TRBV18 and TRBJ2-5, is as follows: NAGVMQNPRHLVRRRGQEARLRCSPMKGHSHVYWYRQLPEEGLKFMVYLQKENIIDESGMPKERFSAEFPKEGPSILRIQQVVRGDSAAYFCASGTRAEETQYFGPGTRLLVL.

The CDR3 loop is CASTERGRSYNEQFF. The CDR3 DNA sequence: TGTGCCAGCACGGAGCGGGGCCGCTCCTACAATGAGCAGTTCTTC. The gene calls are TRBV2 and TRBJ2-1; 7 positions agree with TRBD2. Germline V gene sequence: CDR1 SNHLY, CDR2 FYNNEI. Trimming cost V 7 bases and J 0 bases; bases outside gene matches: 6. This CDR3 is built from 15 residues.

A few counts support this clonotype. J is TRBJ2-1 and V is TRBV9; no reliable D call. The CDR3 sequence is 14 residues long. Germline V lookup: CDR1 SGDLS, CDR2 YYNGEE. Trimming stripped 0 bases from V and 6 bases from J, with 10 bases between. CDR3 sequence: CASSVGPTANEQFF. CDR3 sequence (DNA): TGTGCCAGCAGCGTAGGGCCCACCGCCAATGAGCAGTTCTTC.

The chain combines TRBV18 with TRBJ2-7, with no clear D. There are 12 residues in the CDR3. V lost 3 bases, J lost 7 bases, and 10 bases lay in between. The germline gives CDR1 KGHSH, CDR2 LQKENI. In DNA form, the CDR3 reads TGTGCCAGCTCACCGACAAGTGGTGAGCAGTACTTC. Protein sequence: CASSPTSGEQYF.

This clonotype is a singleton in its sample. This rearrangement joins TRBV24-1 to TRBJ2-5; 11 bases are a match to TRBD1. With V trimmed by 4 bases and J by 4 bases, 4 bases remained unmatched. The CDR3 extends over 15 amino acids. Per the germline V gene, CDR1 is KGHDR and CDR2 is SFDVKD. The CDR3 loop reads CATSDLGQGGETQYF. The CDR3 DNA reads as TGTGCCACCAGTGACCTGGGACAGGGGGGAGAGACCCAGTACTTC.

This clonotype was recorded at least ten times. CDR3: CASSLEAGTREQYF. CDR3 nucleotide sequence: TGCGCCAGCAGCTTGGAGGCGGGGACGAGGGAGCAGTACTTC. The rearrangement joins TRBV5-1 to TRBJ2-7, with D possibly being TRBD2 (6 bases). The V end lost 0 bases, the J end lost 7 bases, and 14 bases lay between the germline ends. CDR1 is SGHRS and CDR2 is YFSETQ in the germline V gene. The CDR3 runs 14 residues. The variable domain in full, completed from reference TRBV5-1 and TRBJ2-7, reads KAGVTQTPRYLIKTRGQQVTLSCSPISGHRSVSWYQQTPGQGLQFLFEYFSETQRNKGNFPGRFSGRQFSNSRSEMNVSTLELGDSALYLCASSLEAGTREQYFGPGTRLTVT.

This clonotype showed up just a few times. The chain links TRBV29-1 to TRBJ1-2; 10 bases fit TRBD1. This CDR3 has 13 residues. The trim removed 6 bases at V and 3 bases at J, leaving 4 bases unmatched. Looked up from germline, CDR1 is SQVTM and CDR2 is ANQGSEA. The CDR3 DNA reads TGCAGCGTAAGGACAGGGGGAGACTATGGCTACACCTTC. Its protein product is CSVRTGGDYGYTF. The full variable domain, rest sourced from reference TRBV29-1 and TRBJ1-2, is SAVISQKPSRDICQRGTSLTIQCQVDSQVTMMFWYRQQPGQSLTLIATANQGSEATYESGFVIDKFPISRPNLTFSTLTVSNMSPEDSSIYLCSVRTGGDYGYTFGSGTRLTVV.

The chain recombines TRBV12-3 or TRBV12-4 with TRBJ1-5; perhaps TRBD1 as D (6 bases). The CDR3 loop spans 14 amino acids. Trimming stripped 6 bases from V and 1 base from J, with 10 bases between. The chain's CDR3 is CASRGHNSNQPQHF. The CDR3 DNA follows: TGTGCCAGCAGGGGACACAACAGCAATCAGCCCCAGCATTTT.

The V gene is TRBV3-1, the J gene TRBJ1-3; no reliable D call. Germline loops: CDR1 LGHDT, CDR2 YNNKEL (reference sequence). V was trimmed by 1 base and J by 4 bases, leaving 14 bases between them. This CDR3 region has 16 residues. CDR3 residues: CASSQGAAEAGNTIYF. In DNA, the CDR3 is TGTGCCAGCAGCCAAGGGGCGGCGGAAGCGGGAAACACCATATATTTT.

This clonotype was seen many times. V is TRBV12-5 and J is TRBJ1-4; 7 bases match TRBD1. J was trimmed by 7 bases and V by 5 bases; bases with no gene match: 10. In germline, CDR1 is LGHNT, CDR2 FRNRAP. This CDR3 contains 15 residues. The CDR3 sequence: CASGRGTVRFEKLFF. The CDR3 coding sequence is TGTGCTAGTGGTCGCGGGACAGTCCGATTTGAAAAACTGTTTTTT.

The chain has TRBV7-8 and TRBJ2-1; D gene ambiguous. This CDR3 contains 14 residues. Germline CDR1 is SGHVS and CDR2 is FQNEAQ. The V and J ends lost 10 bases and 0 bases respectively, with 13 bases between them. As DNA, the CDR3 is TGTGCCATCCTGGACGCCAGCTCCTACAATGAGCAGTTCTTC. This encodes CAILDASSYNEQFF.

This clonotype was detected ten times or more. The rearrangement joins TRBV11-3 to TRBJ2-3, with D perhaps TRBD2 (5 bases). The CDR3 has 15 residues. Germline V gives CDR1 SGHNT, CDR2 YENEEA. With 5 bases removed from V and 0 bases from J, the gap between germline ends came to 12 bases. This CDR3 is CASSPEAASTDTQYF. The CDR3 nucleotides are TGTGCCAGCAGCCCGGAGGCGGCTAGCACAGATACGCAGTATTTT. The whole variable domain, remainder taken from reference TRBV11-3 and TRBJ2-3, is EAGVVQSPRYKIIEKKQPVAFWCNPISGHNTLYWYLQNLGQGPELLIRYENEEAVDDSQLPKDRFSAERLKGVDSTLKIQPAELGDSAVYLCASSPEAASTDTQYFGPGTRLTVL.

This clonotype was seen ten or more times. V and J are TRBV6-5 and TRBJ2-5, with D possibly being TRBD2 (6 bases). The CDR3 runs to 15 residues. Germline values: CDR1 MNHEY, CDR2 SVGAGI. Trimming shortened V by 5 bases and J by 2 bases, and 15 bases separated the two germline ends. In DNA, the CDR3 is TGTGCCAGCAGTCCCACCCCGGGACTTCAAGAGACCCAGTACTTC. This codes for CASSPTPGLQETQYF.

This clonotype was counted between two and nine times. This chain connects TRBV5-1 to TRBJ2-3; 11 bases align to TRBD2. The CDR3 is made up of 16 amino acids. V shed 0 bases and J 8 bases; nucleotides not matched to a gene: 8. Germline CDR1 and CDR2: SGHRS and YFSETQ. The CDR3, as DNA: TGCGCCAGCAGCTTGGGTGATAGCGGGGGGGCCGGTACGCAGTATTTT. Translated, it gives CASSLGDSGGAGTQYF.

Of note for this clonotype: One end of the junction varies from germline; a read error may be responsible. The rearrangement uses TRBV6-5 and TRBJ2-6, with D possibly being TRBD1 or TRBD2 (5 bases each). The germline V gene has CDR1 MNHEY and CDR2 SVGAGI. The CDR3 runs 17 residues. CDR3 region: CASRVKGSDSGADVLTF. The CDR3 coding sequence is TGTGCCAGCAGGGTGAAGGGATCGGACTCTGGGGCCGACGTCCTGACTTTC.

This clonotype has just a few counts. The J gene is TRBJ2-1, the V gene TRBV9; weak D call: TRBD1 (5 bases). Germline-derived CDR1 and CDR2 are SGDLS and YYNGEE. V shed 4 bases and J shed 8 bases, with 22 bases lying between them. The CDR3 is made up of 16 amino acids. The CDR3 sequence is CASSLGRVHREDEQFF. CDR3 DNA sequence: TGTGCCAGCAGCCTAGGCAGGGTCCACCGAGAGGATGAGCAGTTCTTC.

Remarks on this clonotype: The junction shows a germline mismatch at one end, possibly a read error. The V call is TRBV11-2, the J call TRBJ1-1, with 7 bases matching TRBD1. The CDR3 sequence is 13 residues long. Germline assignment: CDR1 SGHAT and CDR2 FQNNGV. CDR3 sequence reads: CASDRAGSTEASF. Here the CDR3 DNA reads TGTGCCAGCGACAGGGCAGGGTCCACTGAAGCTTCCTTT.

This chain uses TRBV7-9 with TRBJ1-1; D perhaps matches TRBD1 (5 bases). V shed 5 bases and J shed 6 bases, with 16 bases lying between them. This CDR3 region has 14 residues. Germline V gives CDR1 SEHNR, CDR2 FQNEAQ (reference sequence). CDR3 in DNA: TGTGCCAGCAGCCCCAGGGCGGGGGACCCTGAAGCTTTCTTT. Residues: CASSPRAGDPEAFF.

This chain connects TRBV5-1 to TRBJ2-7; perhaps TRBD2 as D (6 bases). V lost 0 bases and J lost 6, with 13 bases in between. This CDR3 has 14 residues. The germline V gene has CDR1 SGHRS and CDR2 YFSETQ. In nucleotides, the CDR3 is TGCGCCAGCAGCTTGGCCCAGGCCGGGGGCGAGCAGTACTTC. Protein: CASSLAQAGGEQYF.

V is TRBV29-1 and J is TRBJ2-7, with D possibly being TRBD1 (5 bases). The V end lost 7 bases, the J end lost 7 bases, and 14 bases lay between the germline ends. Germline CDR1 and CDR2: SQVTM and ANQGSEA. The CDR3 is made up of 11 amino acids. The CDR3 nucleotides are TGCAGCGGCCAGGGTCCCAGGGAGCAGTACTTC. The encoded protein is CSGQGPREQYF.

This clonotype was counted only a few times. The CDR3 loop is CASSTQGGIYNEQFF. CDR3 sequence (DNA): TGTGCCAGCAGTACACAGGGAGGGATCTACAATGAGCAGTTCTTC. This chain connects TRBV6-5 to TRBJ2-1, with D perhaps matching TRBD2 (7 bases). This CDR3 has 15 residues. Trimming removed 5 bases at V and 3 bases at J, with 14 bases between. Germline V gene sequence: CDR1 MNHEY, CDR2 SVGAGI.

The chain combines TRBV5-4 with TRBJ2-7, with TRBD2 matching 8 bases. Germline-derived CDR1 and CDR2 are SGHNT and YYREEE (reference sequence). V trimming: 4 bases; J trimming: 5 bases; junction bases outside the gene matches: 8. The CDR3 extends over 14 amino acids. CDR3: CASSLRGGADEQYF. CDR3 bases: TGTGCCAGCAGCCTTCGGGGGGGGGCTGACGAGCAGTACTTC.

This clonotype showed up just a few times. The chain is built from TRBV18 and TRBJ1-5; possibly TRBD1 for D (5 bases). The CDR3 loop spans 16 amino acids. Trimming removed 5 bases at V and 4 bases at J, with 18 bases between. The germline V gene has CDR1 KGHSH and CDR2 LQKENI. CDR3 loop: CASSTFGRGMNQPQHF. CDR3 in DNA: TGTGCCAGCTCAACCTTCGGACGGGGGATGAATCAGCCCCAGCATTTT.

The J gene is TRBJ2-5, the V gene TRBV29-1, with TRBD2 matching 9 bases. The CDR3 runs to 13 residues. The germline V gene has CDR1 SQVTM and CDR2 ANQGSEA. Germline trimming cut 0 bases from V and 4 bases from J; bases unmatched to any gene: 0. The CDR3 DNA sequence: TGCAGCGTTGAAGAACTAGCGGGAGAGACCCAGTACTTC. Protein product: CSVEELAGETQYF. Combining the CDR3 with reference TRBV29-1 and TRBJ2-5 gives the whole variable domain SAVISQKPSRDICQRGTSLTIQCQVDSQVTMMFWYRQQPGQSLTLIATANQGSEATYESGFVIDKFPISRPNLTFSTLTVSNMSPEDSSIYLCSVEELAGETQYFGPGTRLLVL.

This clonotype turned up a few times. Here the CDR3 reads CASSPPEGVLEQFF. As DNA, the CDR3 is TGTGCCAGCTCACCACCAGAAGGGGTCCTTGAGCAGTTCTTC. The V gene is TRBV18, the J gene TRBJ2-1; perhaps TRBD1 as D (5 bases). CDR1 KGHSH and CDR2 LQKENI come from the germline V gene. With 0 bases removed from V and 9 bases from J, the gap between germline ends came to 12 bases. The length of the CDR3 is 14 residues.

This clonotype was counted a few times. The rearrangement uses TRBV2 and TRBJ2-7, with D tentatively TRBD1 (6 bases). Germline CDR1 is SNHLY and CDR2 is FYNNEI. The CDR3 is 16 amino acids. Trimming left V 5 bases short and J 2 bases short, with 19 bases between. CDR3 nucleotide sequence: TGTGCCAGCAGTCCAGGAACCGGGACAAAAGCCTACGAGCAGTACTTC. This gives the protein CASSPGTGTKAYEQYF.

The chain has TRBV30 and TRBJ2-2, with D possibly being TRBD1 or TRBD2 (5 bases each). The V end was cut by 2 bases, the J end by 6 bases, with 10 bases between. The CDR3 consists of 13 residues. Germline assignment: CDR1 GTSNPN and CDR2 SVGIG (reference sequence). Here the CDR3 DNA reads TGTGCCTGGAGTCAATGGGGGTCCGGGGAGCTGTTTTTT. Translation gives CAWSQWGSGELFF.

This clonotype has only a few counts. V and J are TRBV2 and TRBJ2-1; no firm D call. Trimming pared 1 base from V and 0 bases from J, leaving 4 bases between. Per the germline V gene, CDR1 is SNHLY and CDR2 is FYNNEI. CDR3 length equals 14 residues. Here the CDR3 DNA reads TGTGCCAGCAGTGAAGTGAGCTCCTACAATGAGCAGTTCTTC. Translation: CASSEVSSYNEQFF.

This clonotype was counted ten times or more. This rearrangement joins TRBV2 to TRBJ2-3; D is possibly TRBD2 (6 bases). Germline V lookup: CDR1 SNHLY, CDR2 FYNNEI. V gave up 1 base and J gave up 8 bases, with 16 bases separating them. The CDR3 contains 15 residues. CDR3 coding DNA: TGTGCCAGCAGTGAAGTAGGAGGGGCAGGTTCTACGCAGTATTTT. Amino acids: CASSEVGGAGSTQYF.

This clonotype was seen more than once but under ten times. The chain links TRBV12-3 or TRBV12-4 to TRBJ2-7; 7 bases fit TRBD2. The CDR3 extends over 11 amino acids. After removal of 8 bases from V and 2 bases from J, the junction contained 0 bases not matched to a gene. CDR3 loop: CASGRAYEQYF. DNA for the CDR3: TGTGCCAGCGGGAGGGCCTACGAGCAGTACTTC.